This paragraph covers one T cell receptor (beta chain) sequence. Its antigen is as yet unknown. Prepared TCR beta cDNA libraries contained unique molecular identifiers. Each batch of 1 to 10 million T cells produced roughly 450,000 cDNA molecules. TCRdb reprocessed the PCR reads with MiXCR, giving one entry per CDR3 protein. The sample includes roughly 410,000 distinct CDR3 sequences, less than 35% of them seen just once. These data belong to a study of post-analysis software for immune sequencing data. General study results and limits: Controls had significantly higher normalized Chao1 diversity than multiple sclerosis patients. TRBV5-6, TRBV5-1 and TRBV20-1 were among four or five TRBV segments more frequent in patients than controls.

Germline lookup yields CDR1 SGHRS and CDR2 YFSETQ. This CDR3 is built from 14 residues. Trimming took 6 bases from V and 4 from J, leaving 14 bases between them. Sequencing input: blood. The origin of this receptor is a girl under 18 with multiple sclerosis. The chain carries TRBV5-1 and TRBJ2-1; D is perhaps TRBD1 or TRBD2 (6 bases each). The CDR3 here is CASKWGADYNEQFF. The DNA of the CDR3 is TGCGCCAGCAAGTGGGGGGCAGATTACAATGAGCAGTTCTTC.